The rows below give T cell receptor beta chains drawn from one sample of a study of CD8 T cells in Susac syndrome. TCRdb processed the immunoSEQ multiplex PCR reads anew with MiXCR; each CDR3 protein has one entry. The sample has 150,000 to 200,000 distinct CDR3 sequences, 90% to 95% seen once. Sequenced sample: CD4+ T cells from PBMCs. The source is a human donor with Susac syndrome. The CDR3 runs from the conserved cysteine through the conserved F or W. The D gene is left open where the match is weak. The size of a clone is reported for some rows only, either as once, few or many, or as a class for expanded clones.

cdr3_aa cdr3_nt j_call clone_size d_call cdr3_length v_call
CATSRTSGGAGETQYF TGTGCCACCAGCCGAACTAGCGGGGGGGCGGGAGAGACCCAGTACTTC TRBJ2-5 - TRBD2 16 TRBV15
CASSPRRGTTAFF TGTGCCAGTAGTCCCCGGAGGGGAACGACGGCTTTCTTT TRBJ1-1 - - 13 TRBV19
CASSLVTGEDGYTF TGTGCCAGCAGCTTAGTTACAGGGGAGGATGGCTACACCTTC TRBJ1-2 - TRBD1 14 TRBV11-2
CASRITQRGGPLFF TGTGCCAGCAGGATAACTCAGCGGGGGGGCCCATTGTTCTTC TRBJ2-1 - TRBD2 14 TRBV2
CSVISSGANVLTF TGCAGCGTTATCAGCTCTGGGGCCAACGTCCTGACTTTC TRBJ2-6 - - 13 TRBV29-1
CASSLGGRTGNTIYF TGTGCCAGCAGCTTAGGGGGACGAACTGGAAACACCATATATTTT TRBJ1-3 - - 15 TRBV13
CATSRVPGTGSYEQYF TGTGCCACCAGCAGAGTCCCCGGGACGGGCTCCTACGAGCAGTACTTC TRBJ2-7 - - 16 TRBV15
CASGKGDSNTGELFF TGTGCTAGTGGAAAGGGGGACTCGAACACCGGGGAGCTGTTTTTT TRBJ2-2 - - 15 TRBV12-5
CATSQMGVVETQYF TGTGCCACCAGCCAAATGGGGGTGGTGGAGACCCAGTACTTC TRBJ2-5 - - 14 TRBV15
CATSREDTYEQYF TGTGCCACCAGCAGAGAGGACACCTACGAGCAGTACTTC TRBJ2-7 - - 13 TRBV15
CSVRTGGTEAFF TGCAGCGTTCGGACAGGGGGCACTGAAGCTTTCTTT TRBJ1-1 - TRBD1 12 TRBV29-1
CASSPDGPNPVYEQYF TGTGCCAGCAGCCCGGACGGGCCGAACCCAGTCTACGAGCAGTACTTC TRBJ2-7 - - 16 TRBV27
CAWSGGRDNEKLFF TGTGCCTGGAGTGGTGGCAGAGATAATGAAAAACTGTTTTTT TRBJ1-4 - - 14 TRBV30
CASSLGGRYQPQHF TGCGCCAGCAGCTTGGGGGGGAGATATCAGCCCCAGCATTTT TRBJ1-5 - - 14 TRBV5-1
CASSLMGGTEAFF TGTGCCAGCAGTTTAATGGGGGGCACTGAAGCTTTCTTT TRBJ1-1 few - 13 TRBV12-3/TRBV12-4
CASSKLVKTEAFF TGTGCCAGCAGTAAATTAGTAAAGACTGAAGCTTTCTTT TRBJ1-1 - - 13 TRBV6-2/TRBV6-3
CSAIRLKQGGGYEQYF TGCAGTGCTATTCGCTTAAAACAGGGGGGTGGCTACGAGCAGTACTTC TRBJ2-7 - TRBD1 16 TRBV20-1
CASSLASGGNYYNEQFF TGTGCCAGCAGCTTAGCTAGCGGGGGGAATTATTACAATGAGCAGTTCTTC TRBJ2-1 - TRBD2 17 TRBV13
CASSHGESTGPYGYTF TGTGCCAGCAGCCATGGAGAATCGACAGGGCCCTATGGCTACACCTTC TRBJ1-2 - TRBD1 16 TRBV11-2
CASSLRGGARTYEQYF TGTGCCAGCAGCCTCCGGGGAGGCGCCCGTACCTACGAGCAGTACTTC TRBJ2-7 - - 16 TRBV7-8
CASSEFAGMGNNEQFF TGTGCCAGCAGTGAATTCGCCGGGATGGGCAACAATGAGCAGTTCTTC TRBJ2-1 - - 16 TRBV25-1
CSASPGTSNEQFF TGCAGTGCTTCACCCGGGACTAGCAATGAGCAGTTCTTC TRBJ2-1 - TRBD2 13 TRBV20-1
CAISESSGAGETQYF TGTGCCATCAGTGAGTCTAGCGGGGCTGGAGAGACCCAGTACTTC TRBJ2-5 - TRBD2 15 TRBV10-3
CASSFSFSYGYTF TGTGCCAGCAGTTTCTCCTTTTCCTATGGCTACACCTTC TRBJ1-2 - - 13 TRBV12-3/TRBV12-4
CASIENTNYGYTF TGTGCCAGCATTGAAAATACTAACTATGGCTACACCTTC TRBJ1-2 once - 13 TRBV6-1
CASSQGHMNTEAFF TGTGCCAGCAGCCAGGGACACATGAACACTGAAGCTTTCTTT TRBJ1-1 - - 14 TRBV3-1
CASSWGPDQPQHF TGTGCCAGCAGCTGGGGGCCGGATCAGCCCCAGCATTTT TRBJ1-5 - - 13 TRBV7-2
CSARTQGESGELFF TGCAGTGCTAGAACCCAGGGGGAATCCGGGGAGCTGTTTTTT TRBJ2-2 once TRBD1 14 TRBV20-1
CSAGQDTQYF TGCAGCGCAGGACAAGATACGCAGTATTTT TRBJ2-3 - - 10 TRBV29-1
CAISESGAQRSPLHF TGTGCCATCAGTGAGTCGGGGGCCCAGCGCTCACCCCTCCACTTT TRBJ1-6 - - 15 TRBV10-3
CASSLGQNSPLHF TGTGCCAGCAGCTTGGGCCAGAATTCACCCCTCCACTTT TRBJ1-6 - - 13 TRBV5-4
CASSQEQVSTDTQYF TGTGCCAGCAGCCAAGAACAGGTTAGCACAGATACGCAGTATTTT TRBJ2-3 - - 15 TRBV3-1
CASSFLPGQGTGYTF TGCGCCAGCAGCTTTTTACCGGGACAGGGTACGGGCTACACCTTC TRBJ1-2 - TRBD1 15 TRBV5-1
CASSYGEKTQYF TGTGCCAGCAGTTACGGAGAGAAGACCCAGTACTTC TRBJ2-5 few - 12 TRBV6-5
CASSQGRTGFLNTEAFF TGCGCCAGCAGCCAAGGAAGGACAGGTTTTTTGAACACTGAAGCTTTCTTT TRBJ1-1 - TRBD1 17 TRBV4-1
CSARQNTGRLEYGYTF TGCAGTGCTCGTCAAAATACAGGGCGATTAGAATATGGCTACACCTTC TRBJ1-2 - - 16 TRBV20-1
CASSQDRLAGGAKNIQYF TGTGCCAGCAGCCAAGATAGGCTAGCGGGGGGGGCCAAAAACATTCAGTACTTC TRBJ2-4 - TRBD2 18 TRBV4-2
CSATTGTSGGSRYEQYF TGCAGTGCGACCACCGGGACTAGCGGGGGATCCAGGTACGAGCAGTACTTC TRBJ2-7 - TRBD2 17 TRBV20-1
CASSQYRDQPQHF TGTGCCAGCAGCCAATATCGGGACCAGCCCCAGCATTTT TRBJ1-5 - - 13 TRBV14
CSAKRRTAGQPQHF TGCAGTGCTAAGAGGAGAACGGCGGGCCAGCCCCAGCATTTT TRBJ1-5 - - 14 TRBV20-1
CASTGQHYGYTF TGTGCCAGCACCGGACAACATTATGGCTACACCTTC TRBJ1-2 - - 12 TRBV9
CASSLIPVGGYGYTF TGTGCCAGCAGCTTAATTCCAGTGGGCGGCTATGGCTACACCTTC TRBJ1-2 - - 15 TRBV7-3
CASSRTGKVTGELFF TGTGCCAGCAGTCGGACAGGGAAGGTCACCGGGGAGCTGTTTTTT TRBJ2-2 - TRBD1 15 TRBV6-2/TRBV6-3
CASSTLSGGPGTQYF TGTGCCAGCAGCACCCTTAGCGGGGGGCCCGGTACGCAGTATTTT TRBJ2-3 once TRBD2 15 TRBV9
CASSLGTGNYGYTF TGTGCCAGCAGTCTTGGGACAGGAAACTATGGCTACACCTTC TRBJ1-2 once TRBD1 14 TRBV6-2/TRBV6-3
CASSAGGPWKETQYF TGCGCCAGCAGCGCCGGTGGCCCTTGGAAAGAGACCCAGTACTTC TRBJ2-5 - - 15 TRBV5-1
CASSLNLGRGGATDTQYF TGTGCCAGCAGCTTAAATCTTGGGCGGGGGGGCGCCACAGATACGCAGTATTTT TRBJ2-3 - TRBD2 18 TRBV7-3
CASSLRQGSAGELFF TGCGCCAGCAGCTTGCGGCAGGGAAGCGCCGGGGAGCTGTTTTTT TRBJ2-2 - - 15 TRBV5-1
CASSSRDRAESPLHF TGCGCCAGCAGCTCTCGGGACAGGGCTGAATCACCCCTCCACTTT TRBJ1-6 once TRBD1 15 TRBV5-1
CASSLSRGEYEQYF TGTGCCAGCAGCTTGTCCCGGGGCGAATACGAGCAGTACTTC TRBJ2-7 - - 14 TRBV5-4
CASSLTGTLGNEQFF TGCGCCAGCAGCTTGACAGGCACGCTTGGCAATGAGCAGTTCTTC TRBJ2-1 - - 15 TRBV5-1
CASSLEQPKAGELFF TGTGCCAGCAGCTTAGAACAGCCCAAGGCCGGGGAGCTGTTTTTT TRBJ2-2 - - 15 TRBV7-6
CASSRNNQPQHF TGTGCCAGCAGCCGTAACAATCAGCCCCAGCATTTT TRBJ1-5 - - 12 TRBV12-3/TRBV12-4